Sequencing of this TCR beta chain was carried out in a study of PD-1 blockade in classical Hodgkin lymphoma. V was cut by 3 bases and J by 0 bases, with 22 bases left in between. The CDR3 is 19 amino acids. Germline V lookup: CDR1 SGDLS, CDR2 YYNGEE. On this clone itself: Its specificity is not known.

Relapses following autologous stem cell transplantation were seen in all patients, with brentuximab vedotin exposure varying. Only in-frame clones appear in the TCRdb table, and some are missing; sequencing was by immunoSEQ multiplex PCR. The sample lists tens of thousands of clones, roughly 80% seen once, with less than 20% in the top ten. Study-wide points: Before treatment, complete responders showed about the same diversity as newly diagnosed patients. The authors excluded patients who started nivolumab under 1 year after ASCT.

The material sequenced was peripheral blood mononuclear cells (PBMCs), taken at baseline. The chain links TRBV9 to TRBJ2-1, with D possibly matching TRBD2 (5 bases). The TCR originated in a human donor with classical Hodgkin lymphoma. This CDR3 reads CASSARGNGLAYSYNEQFF. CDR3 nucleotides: TGTGCCAGCAGCGCCCGAGGGAACGGACTGGCTTACTCCTACAATGAGCAGTTCTTC.